These T cell receptor beta chains were read from a single sample in a study of regulatory T cells in long-lasting Graves disease. TCRdb processed the multiplex PCR reads anew with MiXCR; each CDR3 protein has one entry. The data show approximately 400,000 distinct CDR3 sequences, with roughly 12% seen just once and approximately 20% held by the top ten. The same data also went into a second study, on T cells in Graves' hyperthyroidism and ophthalmopathy.

The input for sequencing was peripheral blood mononuclear cells (PBMCs), taken at new diagnosis, from a patient treated with antithyroid drugs. The receptor source for this set is a woman in her late teens or twenties with Graves disease. The CDR3 runs from the conserved cysteine through the conserved F or W. D genes are given only for firm matches. Where a row states a size, it is once, few, many or the class of an expanded clone; other rows omit it.

j_call | d_call | v_call | clone_size | cdr3_nt | cdr3_aa
TRBJ2-4 | TRBD2 | TRBV5-1 | . | TGCGCCAGCAGCTTAAGACTAGCGGGAGGAAATGGAGACATTCAGTACTTC | CASSLRLAGGNGDIQYF
TRBJ1-1 | . | TRBV13 | many | TGTGCCAGCAGCAAGCGTCGGGTCCCTGAAGCTTTCTTT | CASSKRRVPEAFF
TRBJ2-1 | . | TRBV7-9 | . | TGTGCCAGCAGCTTGCCGGGACCAGCTTACTTAAGAGGGCAGTTCTTC | CASSLPGPAYLRGQFF
TRBJ2-7 | . | TRBV6-1 | many | TGTGCCAGCACGGACTACTACGAGCAGTACTTC | CASTDYYEQYF
TRBJ1-1 | . | TRBV7-2 | many | TGTGCCAGCAGCTTACAGGGGCCTACCAACCGGAATGAAGCTTTCTTT | CASSLQGPTNRNEAFF
TRBJ1-2 | . | TRBV7-3 | few | TGTGCCAGCAGAAAGAGACTAGGCTGGTACTATGGCTACACCTTC | CASRKRLGWYYGYTF
TRBJ2-1 | TRBD1 | TRBV5-1 | many | TGCGCCAGCAGCACAGGGGGACAGGGCGGGGAGCAGTTCTTC | CASSTGGQGGEQFF
TRBJ2-1 | TRBD1 | TRBV5-1 | many | TGCGCCAGCAGCCCGGGACAGGGGCTAAATGTGGAGCAGTTCTTC | CASSPGQGLNVEQFF
TRBJ2-1 | . | TRBV29-1 | many | TGCAGCGTTGAAACGGGTTACAATGAGCAGTTCTTC | CSVETGYNEQFF
TRBJ2-3 | . | TRBV25-1 | few | TGTGCCAGCAGTGAATTGGGAGGTCTCAGCACAGATACGCAGTATTTT | CASSELGGLSTDTQYF
TRBJ1-1 | . | TRBV5-6 | many | TGTGCCAGCAGCTTCGACAGTAATGAAGCTTTCTTT | CASSFDSNEAFF
TRBJ2-1 | TRBD1 | TRBV7-9 | many | TGTGCCAGCAGCCTGCTGCCCGGGACAGGGATTCATGAGCAGTTCTTC | CASSLLPGTGIHEQFF
TRBJ1-4 | TRBD1 | TRBV12-3/TRBV12-4 | many | TGTGCCAGCAGTCCTGACAGGGGGCTTGATGAAAAACTGTTTTTT | CASSPDRGLDEKLFF
TRBJ1-2 | . | TRBV4-3 | few | TGCGCCAGCAGCCAAGCGGAGGGAGTTGACTATGGCTACACCTTC | CASSQAEGVDYGYTF
TRBJ2-2 | . | TRBV28 | many | TGTGCCGGAAGGAGGGCCGGTAACACCGGGGAGCTGTTTTTT | CAGRRAGNTGELFF
TRBJ1-4 | . | TRBV2 | once | TGTGCCAGCAGTACCTCGAACGGGGTGGGCGAAAAACTGTTTTTT | CASSTSNGVGEKLFF
TRBJ1-1 | . | TRBV12-5 | many | TGTGCTAGTGGACCCAGAGAAAACACTGAAGCTTTCTTT | CASGPRENTEAFF
TRBJ2-2 | . | TRBV20-1 | few | TGCAGTGCTAGAGATTTAGGGCCGGGGGACACCGGGGAGCTGTTTTTT | CSARDLGPGDTGELFF
TRBJ2-1 | . | TRBV7-2 | many | TGTGCCAGCAGCTTAGGGGTACACAATGAGCAGTTCTTC | CASSLGVHNEQFF
TRBJ1-4 | . | TRBV10-3 | many | TGTGCCATCAGTGAGTCGGCCTCAACTAATGAAAAACTGTTTTTT | CAISESASTNEKLFF
TRBJ1-4 | TRBD1 | TRBV20-1 | many | TGCAGTGCTGGAGACAGGGGTCCGGAAAAACTGTTTTTT | CSAGDRGPEKLFF
TRBJ2-1 | TRBD1 | TRBV29-1 | few | TGCAGCGTGTACCCGGACAGGACGAGCTCCTACAATGAGCAGTTCTTC | CSVYPDRTSSYNEQFF
TRBJ1-1 | . | TRBV18 | many | TGTGCCAGCTCACCCCAGGGCGGGGGCACTGAAGCTTTCTTT | CASSPQGGGTEAFF
TRBJ1-2 | TRBD1 | TRBV5-1 | few | TGCGCCAGCAGCCCTACCACAGGGGTCAACTATGGCTACACCTTC | CASSPTTGVNYGYTF
TRBJ1-6 | . | TRBV6-9 | many | TGTGCCAGCACTGGGGGGCTGCCCCTCCACTTT | CASTGGLPLHF
TRBJ1-2 | . | TRBV20-1 | few | TGCAGTGCTAGGGCGGTGGGATGGAACTATGGCTACACCTTC | CSARAVGWNYGYTF
TRBJ2-3 | . | TRBV4-3 | . | TGCGCCAGCAGCCAAGGGCCTTCTTCGGGGGCAGATACGCAGTATTTT | CASSQGPSSGADTQYF
TRBJ2-7 | TRBD2 | TRBV20-1 | few | TGCAGTGCTGATCGGACTAGCGGGAGTTACGAGCAGTACTTC | CSADRTSGSYEQYF
TRBJ2-2 | TRBD1 | TRBV6-1 | . | TGTGCCAGCACTGCCGGGACAGCGAACACCGGGGAGCTGTTTTTT | CASTAGTANTGELFF
TRBJ2-7 | . | TRBV27 | . | TGTGCCAGCAGTTTATGGGGGGACGAGCAGTACTTC | CASSLWGDEQYF
TRBJ1-1 | . | TRBV7-9 | many | TGTGCCAGCAGCTTAGCGCAGGGGAGGAACACTGAAGCTTTCTTT | CASSLAQGRNTEAFF
TRBJ2-5 | TRBD2 | TRBV28 | few | TGTGCCAGCAGTTTCATAACGGGAGGGCCTTCAGAGGGGTGGGAGACCCAGTACTTC | CASSFITGGPSEGWETQYF
TRBJ2-3 | . | TRBV12-3/TRBV12-4 | many | TGTGCCAGCAGTTCATACGGGGGGCAACTTAGAGATACGCAGTATTTT | CASSSYGGQLRDTQYF
TRBJ2-1 | . | TRBV7-3 | many | TGTGCCAGCAGCTTAGGACTTACGGTCATAAATGAGCAGTTCTTC | CASSLGLTVINEQFF
TRBJ1-4 | . | TRBV7-8 | few | TGTGCCAGCAGCTTAAGGTCGGGGACGAGTGAAAAACTGTTTTTT | CASSLRSGTSEKLFF